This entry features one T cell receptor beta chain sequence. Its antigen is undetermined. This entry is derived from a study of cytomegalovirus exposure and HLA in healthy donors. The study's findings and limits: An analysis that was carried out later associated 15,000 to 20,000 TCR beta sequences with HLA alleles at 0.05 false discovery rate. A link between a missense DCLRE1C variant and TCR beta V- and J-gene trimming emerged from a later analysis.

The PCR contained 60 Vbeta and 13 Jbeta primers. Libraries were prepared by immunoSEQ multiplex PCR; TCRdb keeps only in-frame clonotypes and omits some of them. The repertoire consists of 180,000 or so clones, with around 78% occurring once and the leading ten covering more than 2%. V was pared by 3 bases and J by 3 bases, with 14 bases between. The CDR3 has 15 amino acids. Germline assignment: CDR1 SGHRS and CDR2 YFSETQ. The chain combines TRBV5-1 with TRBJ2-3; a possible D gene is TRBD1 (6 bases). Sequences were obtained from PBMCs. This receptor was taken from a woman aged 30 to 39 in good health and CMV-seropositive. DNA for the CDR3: TGCGCCAGCAGCTCTGCCGGCGGACAGACAGATACGCAGTATTTT. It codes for CASSSAGGQTDTQYF. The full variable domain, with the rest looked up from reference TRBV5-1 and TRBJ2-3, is KAGVTQTPRYLIKTRGQQVTLSCSPISGHRSVSWYQQTPGQGLQFLFEYFSETQRNKGNFPGRFSGRQFSNSRSEMNVSTLELGDSALYLCASSSAGGQTDTQYFGPGTRLTVL.